The 15 T cell receptor beta chains in this list originate from one sample, sequenced in a study of OX40 agonist ivuxolimab in advanced cancers. The method was the immunoSEQ multiplex PCR assay. Not all clones reach the TCRdb copy of this immuneACCESS table, which keeps in-frame sequences only. Checked studies attribute under half of the gap to unresolved V genes and leave the rest unexplained. The sample yields approximately 38,000 clones; 65% to 85% were counted once. Of the sample, 21% falls within the top ten clones. Sequenced here: CD4+ or CD8+ T cells sorted from blood, sampled in a trial of the OX40 agonist ivuxolimab. The receptors come from an adult with an advanced solid tumor such as melanoma, head and neck, liver or kidney cancer.

V usage is TRBV25-1 and J usage is TRBJ2-2; D uncertain. The V gene's germline CDR1 is MGHDK and CDR2 SYGVNS. The CDR3 runs 11 residues. The V end was cut by 4 bases, the J end by 7 bases, with 4 bases between. This CDR3 is CASSVGGELFF. CDR3 nucleotide sequence: TGTGCCAGCAGTGTGGGCGGGGAGCTGTTTTTT.

This clone was detected once. The V and J genes are TRBV19 and TRBJ2-1, with 15 positions matching TRBD2. CDR1 LNHDA and CDR2 SQIVND come from the germline V gene (reference sequence). The CDR3 extends over 18 amino acids. Germline trimming cut 1 base from V and 7 bases from J; bases unmatched to any gene: 8. CDR3 sequence: CASSIVGTSGGRWNEQFF. The CDR3 coding sequence is TGTGCCAGTAGTATAGTCGGGACTAGCGGGGGGCGATGGAATGAGCAGTTCTTC.

This chain uses TRBV5-8 with TRBJ2-7; TRBD2 matches at 10 bases. The germline V gene has CDR1 SGHTS and CDR2 YDEGEE. Germline trimming cut 1 base from V and 2 bases from J; bases unmatched to any gene: 3. The CDR3 is 15 residues long. The CDR3: CASSLKGLATYEQYF. CDR3 DNA sequence: TGTGCCAGCAGCTTGAAGGGACTAGCGACCTACGAGCAGTACTTC. The full variable domain, its missing parts supplied by reference TRBV5-8 and TRBJ2-7, is EAGVTQSPTHLIKTRGQQATLRCSPISGHTSVYWYQQALGLGLQFLLWYDEGEERNRGNFPPRFSGRQFPNYSSELNVNALELEDSALYLCASSLKGLATYEQYFGPGTRLTVT.

This clone was detected a few times. The rearrangement links TRBV29-1 to TRBJ1-1; 8 bases match TRBD1. Germline CDR1 reads SQVTM; CDR2 reads ANQGSEA. CDR3 length: 13 amino acids. Trimming took 7 bases from V and 3 from J; bases not matched to a gene: 7. The CDR3 DNA reads as TGCAGCGCCCGGACAGGGAGGTACACTGAAGCTTTCTTT. Its translation is CSARTGRYTEAFF.

The chain recombines TRBV5-1 with TRBJ2-3; D gene unclear. CDR3 length equals 14 residues. V lost 6 bases, J lost 4 bases, and 15 bases lay in between. Germline CDR1 and CDR2: SGHRS and YFSETQ. Here the CDR3 DNA reads TGCGCCAGCAAAAGTGAGGTGATTGCAGATACGCAGTATTTT. It encodes CASKSEVIADTQYF.

This clone was found a few times. V and J are TRBV14 and TRBJ2-5; 12 bases are a match to TRBD2. Germline lookup yields CDR1 SGHDN and CDR2 FVKESK. After removal of 0 bases from V and 6 bases from J, the junction contained 23 bases not matched to a gene. CDR3 size: 22 residues. CDR3 protein: CASSQERRGLAGILNGGKTQYF. The CDR3 DNA reads TGTGCCAGCAGCCAAGAGCGGAGAGGACTAGCGGGAATTTTAAATGGAGGAAAGACCCAGTACTTC.

The rearrangement uses TRBV5-5 and TRBJ1-6, with D perhaps TRBD1 (5 bases). V lost 2 bases and J 0 bases, leaving 12 bases between the germline ends. The CDR3 sequence is 17 residues long. The germline gives CDR1 SGHKS, CDR2 YYEKEE (reference sequence). In DNA, the CDR3 is TGTGCCAGCAGCTTAAGGGGCGAGAGCTCCTATAATTCACCCCTCCACTTT. It yields the protein CASSLRGESSYNSPLHF.

As regards this clone: It is unclear where the CDR3 begins or ends on the DNA, so no DNA is shown, and the CDR3 is as TCRdb lists it. V gene TRBV21-1 combines with J gene TRBJ2-5; the table's D call TRBD2 went unverified against the DNA. TRBV21-1 is deemed a pseudogene. The CDR3 comprises 15 residues, both ends counted. CDR3 amino acids: CASSKVAGGAETQYF.

The genes are TRBV7-9 and TRBJ2-5; D is possibly TRBD1 (6 bases). V was shortened by 2 bases and J by 4 bases, with 11 bases between the two germline ends. The CDR3 extends over 14 amino acids. Per the germline V gene, CDR1 is SEHNR and CDR2 is FQNEAQ (reference sequence). The CDR3: CASSLRTGLETQYF. The CDR3 DNA reads as TGTGCCAGCAGCTTAAGAACAGGGTTAGAGACCCAGTACTTC. Variable domain in full (rest from reference TRBV7-9 and TRBJ2-5): DTGVSQNPRHKITKRGQNVTFRCDPISEHNRLYWYRQTLGQGPEFLTYFQNEAQLEKSRLLSDRFSAERPKGSFSTLEIQRTEQGDSAMYLCASSLRTGLETQYFGPGTRLLVL.

The chain uses TRBV5-4 and TRBJ1-1, with 9 bases fitting TRBD1. CDR1 and CDR2 from the germline V gene are SGHNT and YYREEE (reference sequence). CDR3 length: 14 residues. The junction had 5 bases not matched to a gene; V was cut back by 5 bases and J by 3 bases. The DNA for the CDR3 is TGTGCCAGCAGGGCCGGGACAGGGTACACTGAAGCTTTCTTT. Residues: CASRAGTGYTEAFF.

This chain links TRBV2 with TRBJ2-7, with 12 bases identical to TRBD1. The germline gives CDR1 SNHLY, CDR2 FYNNEI. The CDR3 contains 20 residues. With V trimmed by 4 bases and J by 1 base, 17 bases remained unmatched. The DNA for the CDR3 is TGTGCCAGCAGTGCAAAGGGGGGGACAGGGGGCCGTCTTAGGTCCTACGAGCAGTACTTC. This sequence encodes CASSAKGGTGGRLRSYEQYF.

The rearrangement links TRBV4-3 to TRBJ2-5, with 8 bases lining up with TRBD2. Per the germline V gene, CDR1 is LGHNA and CDR2 is YSLEER. The CDR3 runs to 16 residues. After removal of 0 bases from V and 5 bases from J, the junction contained 8 bases not matched to a gene. CDR3 in DNA: TGCGCCAGCAGCCAAGAGGGGGCGGGAGGTGGGGAGACCCAGTACTTC. It is translated as CASSQEGAGGGETQYF.

This chain links TRBV5-1 with TRBJ1-3; D gene uncertain. The germline gives CDR1 SGHRS, CDR2 YFSETQ. Trimming took 4 bases from V and 0 from J, leaving 5 bases between them. This CDR3 region has 13 residues. CDR3 sequence: CASSPDSGNTIYF. The CDR3 DNA is TGCGCCAGCAGCCCAGACTCTGGAAACACCATATATTTT.

J is TRBJ2-6 and V is TRBV28, with D unclear. The CDR3 length is 15 residues. Germline loops: CDR1 MDHEN, CDR2 SYDVKM. V was trimmed by 1 base and J by 4 bases, leaving 8 bases between them. CDR3 coding DNA: TGTGCCAGCAGTTTATCGAGCCCCGGGGCCAACGTCCTGACTTTC. This sequence encodes CASSLSSPGANVLTF. Combining the CDR3 with reference TRBV28 and TRBJ2-6 gives the whole variable domain DVKVTQSSRYLVKRTGEKVFLECVQDMDHENMFWYRQDPGLGLRLIYFSYDVKMKEKGDIPEGYSVSREKKERFSLILESASTNQTSMYLCASSLSSPGANVLTFGAGSRLTVL.

The chain joins TRBV6-1 to TRBJ1-2; TRBD1 might be the D (6 bases). This CDR3 has 14 residues. Per the germline V gene, CDR1 is MNHNS and CDR2 is SASEGT. Trimming removed 7 bases from V and 4 bases from J, with 16 bases in between. The CDR3 coding sequence is TGTGCCAGCAAAGAGTCAGGGGAAGGCTATGGCTACACCTTC. As protein: CASKESGEGYGYTF.